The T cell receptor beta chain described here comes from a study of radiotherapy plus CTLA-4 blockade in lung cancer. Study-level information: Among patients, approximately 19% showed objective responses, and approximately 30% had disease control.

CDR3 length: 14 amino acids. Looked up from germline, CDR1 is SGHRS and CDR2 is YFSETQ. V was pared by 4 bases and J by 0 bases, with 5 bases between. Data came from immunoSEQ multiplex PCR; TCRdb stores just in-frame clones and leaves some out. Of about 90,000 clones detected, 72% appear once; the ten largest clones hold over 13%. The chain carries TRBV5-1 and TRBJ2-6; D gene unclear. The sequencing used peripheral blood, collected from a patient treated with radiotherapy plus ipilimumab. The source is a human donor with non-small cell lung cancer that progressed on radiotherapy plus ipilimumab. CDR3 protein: CASSPGSGANVLTF. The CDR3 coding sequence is TGCGCCAGCAGCCCGGGCTCTGGGGCCAACGTCCTGACTTTC.